This TCR beta chain was identified in a study of CD8+ T cells in alopecia areata. RNA, once extracted, was reverse transcribed into cDNA for use as the sequencing template. Some clones are missing from TCRdb's copy, which holds only in-frame ones; the method was immunoSEQ multiplex PCR. Of under 200,000 clones listed, 60% to 75% were seen once; the top ten hold approximately 15%. With regard to this clone: No antigen is known for it.

Study-wide results and caveats: Only a single nonresponder existed, so baseline CD8+ expansion links stay unclear. Alphabeta T cells residing in normal skin are also sequenced in scalp samples.

Stated treatment: oral pan-JAK inhibitor, 5-10 mg twice daily. Sequences were derived from CD4+ T cells sorted from blood, sampled at week 24, from a patient treated with tofacitinib. The clonotype was recovered from a human donor with alopecia areata.

This CDR3 reads CASSSWGLGGYTEAFF. The CDR3 DNA is TGTGCCAGCAGCTCTTGGGGACTTGGAGGATACACTGAAGCTTTCTTT. The rearrangement joins TRBV5-4 to TRBJ1-1; tentative D call: TRBD1 (5 bases). The CDR3 is made up of 16 amino acids. Between the trimmed V and J ends, which lost 3 bases and 3 bases, there was a span of 18 bases. CDR1 is SGHNT, CDR2 YYREEE, per germline (reference sequence).